This T cell receptor (beta chain) was recorded in a study of blood T cell repertoires in COVID-19. About the research overall: The United States, Italy and Spain supplied acute and convalescent COVID-19 samples. Sources were T cells, B-cell-depleted T cells, or PBMCs; the material itself was cDNA or gDNA.

Source study methods: Nucleated cell number was recorded as an estimate derived from reference gene primer amplification. Method: immunoSEQ multiplex PCR; TCRdb's copy keeps in-frame clones and lacks some. V, J and clone size were drawn from that table, and D and trimming were deduced from the DNA. Altogether about 250,000 clones are present, more than 70% being singletons, with the ten largest covering around 0.98%. The V and J ends lost 4 bases and 6 bases, in that order; junction bases with no gene match: 8. In germline, CDR1 is SNHLY, CDR2 FYNNEI. CDR3 length: 15 amino acids. The sequence came from a woman aged 35 to 49 who had recovered from COVID-19. The source material was peripheral blood. J is TRBJ1-4 and V is TRBV2; 7 bases map to TRBD1. The DNA of the CDR3 is TGTGCCAGCAGTGTTTTAGGGGGCGGATATGAAAAACTGTTTTTT. Amino acids: CASSVLGGGYEKLFF.